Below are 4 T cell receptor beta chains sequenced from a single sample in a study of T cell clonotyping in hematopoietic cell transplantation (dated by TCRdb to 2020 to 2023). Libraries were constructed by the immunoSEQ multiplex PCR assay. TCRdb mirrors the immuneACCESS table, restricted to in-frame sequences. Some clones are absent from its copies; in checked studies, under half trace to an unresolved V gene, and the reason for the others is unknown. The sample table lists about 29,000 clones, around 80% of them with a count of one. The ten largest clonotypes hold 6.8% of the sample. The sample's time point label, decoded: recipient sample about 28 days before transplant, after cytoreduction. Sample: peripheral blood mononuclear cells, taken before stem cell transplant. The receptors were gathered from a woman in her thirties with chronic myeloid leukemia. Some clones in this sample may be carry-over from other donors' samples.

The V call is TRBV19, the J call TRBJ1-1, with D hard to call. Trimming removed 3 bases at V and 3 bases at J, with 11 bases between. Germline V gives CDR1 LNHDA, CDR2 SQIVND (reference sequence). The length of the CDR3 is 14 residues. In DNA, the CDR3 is TGTGCCAGTAGTATTGCAGGAGAGGACACTGAAGCTTTCTTT. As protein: CASSIAGEDTEAFF. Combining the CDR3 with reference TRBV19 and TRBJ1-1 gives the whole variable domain DGGITQSPKYLFRKEGQNVTLSCEQNLNHDAMYWYRQDPGQGLRLIYYSQIVNDFQKGDIAEGYSVSREKKESFPLTVTSAQKNPTAFYLCASSIAGEDTEAFFGQGTRLTVV.

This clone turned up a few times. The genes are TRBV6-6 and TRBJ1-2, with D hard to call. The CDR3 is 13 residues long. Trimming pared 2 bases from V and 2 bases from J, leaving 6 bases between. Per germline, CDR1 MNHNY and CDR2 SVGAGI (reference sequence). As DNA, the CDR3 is TGTGCCAGCAGTTACCGGAACAACTATGGCTACACCTTC. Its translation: CASSYRNNYGYTF.

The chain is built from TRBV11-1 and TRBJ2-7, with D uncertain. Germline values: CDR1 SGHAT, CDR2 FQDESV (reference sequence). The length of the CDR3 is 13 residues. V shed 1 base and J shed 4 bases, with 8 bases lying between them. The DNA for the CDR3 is TGTGCCAGCAGCTTAGTGGTGGGTTACGAGCAGTACTTC. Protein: CASSLVVGYEQYF.

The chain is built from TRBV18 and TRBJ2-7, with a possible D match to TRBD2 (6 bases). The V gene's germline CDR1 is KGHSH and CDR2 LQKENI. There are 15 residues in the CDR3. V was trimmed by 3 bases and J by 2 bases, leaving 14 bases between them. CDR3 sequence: CASSPRGNPTYEQYF. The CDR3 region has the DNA TGTGCCAGCTCACCCCGCGGGAACCCTACCTACGAGCAGTACTTC.